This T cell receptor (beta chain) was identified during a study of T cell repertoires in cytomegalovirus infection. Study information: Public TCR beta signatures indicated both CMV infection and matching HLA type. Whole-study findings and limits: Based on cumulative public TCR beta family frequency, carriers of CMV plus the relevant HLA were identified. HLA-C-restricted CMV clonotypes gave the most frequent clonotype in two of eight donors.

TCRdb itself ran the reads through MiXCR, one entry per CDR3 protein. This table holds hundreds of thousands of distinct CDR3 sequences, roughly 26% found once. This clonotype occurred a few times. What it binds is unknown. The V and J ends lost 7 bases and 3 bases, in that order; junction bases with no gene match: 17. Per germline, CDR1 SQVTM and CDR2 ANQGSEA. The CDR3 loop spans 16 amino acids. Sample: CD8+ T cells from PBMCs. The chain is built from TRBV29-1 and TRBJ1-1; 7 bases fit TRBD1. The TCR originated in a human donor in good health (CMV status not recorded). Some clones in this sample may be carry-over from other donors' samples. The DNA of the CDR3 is TGCAGCGACCATAACCCGGGACAGAGAGGCGACACTGAAGCTTTCTTT. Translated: CSDHNPGQRGDTEAFF.